This entry lists 3 T cell receptor beta chains sequenced from one sample in a study of CD4 T cells in relation to SARS-CoV-2 and coronaviruses. Measured with immunoSEQ multiplex PCR; TCRdb has only the in-frame clones, and not every one. The top ten hold about 30% of the sample, which has about 20,000 clones, over 60% seen once. Unexposed donor CD4+ T cells date from about 2011-2019, before the COVID-19 pandemic. After roughly 9 days of culture, CD4+ T cells were isolated. No antigens are known for them. Sequenced sample: CD4+ T cells from PBMCs, cultured in vitro. Source of these receptors: a human donor in good health.

This clone was seen a handful of times. The rearrangement links TRBV9 to TRBJ1-6; D not resolved. V lost 0 bases, J lost 0 bases, and 10 bases lay in between. CDR3 length equals 17 residues. Germline CDR1 SGDLS, CDR2 YYNGEE. This CDR3 is CASSVALTSSYNSPLHF. CDR3 in DNA: TGTGCCAGCAGCGTAGCTCTTACGAGCTCCTATAATTCACCCCTCCACTTT.

V usage is TRBV7-3 and J usage is TRBJ1-1, with D unresolved. Germline V gene lookup returns CDR1 SGHTA and CDR2 FQGTGA. The CDR3 contains 15 residues. V was trimmed by 3 bases and J by 1 base, leaving 12 bases between them. The CDR3, as DNA: TGTGCCAGCAGCTTTCACGGCAGTCCGAACACTGAAGCTTTCTTT. Its translation: CASSFHGSPNTEAFF.

This clone was seen a few times. The J gene is TRBJ1-3, the V gene TRBV27; TRBD1 matches at 9 bases. The V and J ends lost 6 bases and 1 base, in that order; junction bases with no gene match: 4. This CDR3 is built from 15 residues. The germline CDR1 and CDR2 sequences are MNHEY and SMNVEV (reference sequence). Here the CDR3 DNA reads TGTGCCAGCAGCCCAGACAGGGGGTCTGGAAACACCATATATTTT. Translation gives CASSPDRGSGNTIYF.